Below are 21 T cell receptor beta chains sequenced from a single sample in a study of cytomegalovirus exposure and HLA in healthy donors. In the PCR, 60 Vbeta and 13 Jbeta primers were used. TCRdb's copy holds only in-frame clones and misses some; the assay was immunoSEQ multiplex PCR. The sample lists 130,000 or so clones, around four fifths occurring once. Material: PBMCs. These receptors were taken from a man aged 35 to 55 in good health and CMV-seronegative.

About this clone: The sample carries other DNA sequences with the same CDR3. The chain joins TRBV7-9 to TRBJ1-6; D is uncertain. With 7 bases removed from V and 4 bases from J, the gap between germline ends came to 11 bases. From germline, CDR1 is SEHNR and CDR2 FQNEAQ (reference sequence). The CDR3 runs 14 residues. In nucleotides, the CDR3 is TGTGCCAGCACTCTAGAGGGTTATAATTCACCCCTCCACTTT. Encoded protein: CASTLEGYNSPLHF. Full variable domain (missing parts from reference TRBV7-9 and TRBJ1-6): DTGVSQNPRHKITKRGQNVTFRCDPISEHNRLYWYRQTLGQGPEFLTYFQNEAQLEKSRLLSDRFSAERPKGSFSTLEIQRTEQGDSAMYLCASTLEGYNSPLHFGNGTRLTVT.

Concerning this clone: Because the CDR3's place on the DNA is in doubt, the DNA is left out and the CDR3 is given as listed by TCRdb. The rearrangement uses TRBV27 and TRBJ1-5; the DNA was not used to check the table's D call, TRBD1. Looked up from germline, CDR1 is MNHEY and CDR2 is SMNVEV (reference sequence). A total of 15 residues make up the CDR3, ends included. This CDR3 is CASSSSDRDNQPQHF.

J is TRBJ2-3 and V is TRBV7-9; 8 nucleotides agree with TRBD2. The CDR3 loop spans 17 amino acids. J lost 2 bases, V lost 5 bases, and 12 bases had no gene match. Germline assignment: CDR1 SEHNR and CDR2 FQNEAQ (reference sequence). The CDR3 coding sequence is TGTGCCAGCAGCCCCTCGTTGGCGGGGGGAAACACAGATACGCAGTATTTT. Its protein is CASSPSLAGGNTDTQYF.

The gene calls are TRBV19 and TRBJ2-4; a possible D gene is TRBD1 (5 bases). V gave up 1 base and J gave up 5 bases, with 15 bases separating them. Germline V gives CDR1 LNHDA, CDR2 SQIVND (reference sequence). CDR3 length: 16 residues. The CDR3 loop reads CASSIVRGSWENIQYF. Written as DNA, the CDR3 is TGTGCCAGTAGTATAGTTAGGGGTTCGTGGGAAAACATTCAGTACTTC.

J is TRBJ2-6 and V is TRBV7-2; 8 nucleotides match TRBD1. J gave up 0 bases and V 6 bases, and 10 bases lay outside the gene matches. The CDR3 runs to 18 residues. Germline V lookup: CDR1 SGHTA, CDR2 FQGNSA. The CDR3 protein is CASREPGTGSSGANVLTF. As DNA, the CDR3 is TGTGCCAGCAGAGAGCCCGGGACAGGCTCCTCTGGGGCCAACGTCCTGACTTTC.

CDR3 in amino acids: CASSSLAQGTYQETQYF. The CDR3 DNA reads as TGTGCCAGCAGCTCCCTGGCGCAGGGGACGTACCAAGAGACCCAGTACTTC. This rearrangement joins TRBV21-1 to TRBJ2-5; the DNA was not compared with TRBD1, the D call given in the table. TRBV21-1 corresponds to a pseudogene. The CDR3 is made up of 17 amino acids.

The CDR3 sequence: CASSRTQGGYTF. The CDR3 DNA reads TGTGCCAGCAGCCGGACCCAGGGTGGCTACACCTTC. The chain employs TRBV7-8 and TRBJ1-2, with D possibly matching TRBD1 (5 bases). V gave up 5 bases and J gave up 7 bases, with 11 bases separating them. Per the germline V gene, CDR1 is SGHVS and CDR2 is FQNEAQ. The CDR3 covers 12 residues.

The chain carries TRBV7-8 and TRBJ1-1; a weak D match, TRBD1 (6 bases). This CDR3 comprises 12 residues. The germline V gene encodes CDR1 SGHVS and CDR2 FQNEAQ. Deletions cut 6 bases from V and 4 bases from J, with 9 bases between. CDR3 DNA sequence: TGTGCCAGCAGAACAGGGTTCACTGAAGCTTTCTTT. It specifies CASRTGFTEAFF.

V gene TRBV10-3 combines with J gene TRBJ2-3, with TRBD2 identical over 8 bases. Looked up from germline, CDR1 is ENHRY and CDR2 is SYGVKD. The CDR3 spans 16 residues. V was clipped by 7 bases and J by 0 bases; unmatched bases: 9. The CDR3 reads CAIKSGGGSSTDTQYF. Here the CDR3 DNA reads TGTGCCATCAAGAGCGGGGGAGGATCGAGCACAGATACGCAGTATTTT.

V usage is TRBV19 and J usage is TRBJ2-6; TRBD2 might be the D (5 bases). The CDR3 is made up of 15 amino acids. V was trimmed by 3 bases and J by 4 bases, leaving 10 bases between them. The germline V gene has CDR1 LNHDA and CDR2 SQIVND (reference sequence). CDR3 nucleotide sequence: TGTGCCAGTAGTATTGGGCTAGCCGGGGCCAACGTCCTGACTTTC. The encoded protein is CASSIGLAGANVLTF.

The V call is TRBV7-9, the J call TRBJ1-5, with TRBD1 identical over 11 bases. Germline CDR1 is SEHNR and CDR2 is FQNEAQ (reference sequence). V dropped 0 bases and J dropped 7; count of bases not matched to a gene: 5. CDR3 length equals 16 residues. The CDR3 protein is CASSLAWTGGEQPQHF. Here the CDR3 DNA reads TGTGCCAGCAGCTTAGCATGGACAGGGGGCGAACAGCCCCAGCATTTT.

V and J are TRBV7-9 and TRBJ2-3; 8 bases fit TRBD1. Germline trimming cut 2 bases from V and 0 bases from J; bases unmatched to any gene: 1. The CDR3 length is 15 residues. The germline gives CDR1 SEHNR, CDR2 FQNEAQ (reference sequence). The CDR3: CASSLQGASTDTQYF. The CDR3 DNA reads TGTGCCAGCAGCTTACAGGGGGCTAGCACAGATACGCAGTATTTT.

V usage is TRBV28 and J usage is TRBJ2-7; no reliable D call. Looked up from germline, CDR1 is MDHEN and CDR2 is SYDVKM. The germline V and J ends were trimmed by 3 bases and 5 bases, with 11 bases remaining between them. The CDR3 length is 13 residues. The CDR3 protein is CASSFGEIDEQYF. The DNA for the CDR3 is TGTGCCAGCAGTTTCGGAGAAATCGACGAGCAGTACTTC.

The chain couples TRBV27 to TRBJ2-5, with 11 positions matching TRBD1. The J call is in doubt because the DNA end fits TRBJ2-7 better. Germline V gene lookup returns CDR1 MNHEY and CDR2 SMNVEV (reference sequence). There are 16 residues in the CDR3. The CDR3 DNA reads TGTGCCAGCAGTAGCCCGGGACAGGGGGGGCGCTACGAGCAGTACTTC. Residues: CASSSPGQGGRYEQYF.

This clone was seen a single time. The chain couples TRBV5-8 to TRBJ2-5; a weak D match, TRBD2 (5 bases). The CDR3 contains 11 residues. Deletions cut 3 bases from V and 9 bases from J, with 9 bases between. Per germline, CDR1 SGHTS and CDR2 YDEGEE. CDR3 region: CASSWRWAQYF. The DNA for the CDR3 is TGTGCCAGCAGCTGGAGGTGGGCCCAGTACTTC.

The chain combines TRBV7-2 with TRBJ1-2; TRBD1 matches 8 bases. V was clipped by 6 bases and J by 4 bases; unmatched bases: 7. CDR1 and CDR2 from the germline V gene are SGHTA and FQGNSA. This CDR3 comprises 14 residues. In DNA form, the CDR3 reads TGTGCCAGCAGTTGGACAGGGTCCCTCTATGGCTACACCTTC. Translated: CASSWTGSLYGYTF.

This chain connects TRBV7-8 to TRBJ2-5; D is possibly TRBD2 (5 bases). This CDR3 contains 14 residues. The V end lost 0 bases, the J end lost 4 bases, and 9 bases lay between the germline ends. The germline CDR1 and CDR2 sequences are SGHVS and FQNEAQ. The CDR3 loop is CASSLARESETQYF. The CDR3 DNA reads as TGTGCCAGCAGCTTAGCGAGGGAGTCAGAGACCCAGTACTTC.

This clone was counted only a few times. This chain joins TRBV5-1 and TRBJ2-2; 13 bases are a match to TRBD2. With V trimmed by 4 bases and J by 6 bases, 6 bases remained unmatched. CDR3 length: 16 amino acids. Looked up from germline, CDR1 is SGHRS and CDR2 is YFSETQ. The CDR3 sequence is CASSLGLAGVPGELFF. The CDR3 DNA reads TGCGCCAGCAGCCTAGGACTAGCGGGAGTTCCCGGGGAGCTGTTTTTT.

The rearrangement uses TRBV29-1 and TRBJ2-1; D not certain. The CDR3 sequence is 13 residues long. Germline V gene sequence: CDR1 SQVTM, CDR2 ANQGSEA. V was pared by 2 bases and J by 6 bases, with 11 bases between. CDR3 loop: CSVESPTSNEQFF. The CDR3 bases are TGCAGCGTTGAAAGCCCAACTTCCAATGAGCAGTTCTTC.

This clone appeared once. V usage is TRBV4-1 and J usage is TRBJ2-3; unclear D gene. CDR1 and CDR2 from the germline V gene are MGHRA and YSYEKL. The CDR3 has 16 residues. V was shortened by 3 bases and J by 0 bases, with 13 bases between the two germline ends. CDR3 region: CASSHSWPPSTDTQYF. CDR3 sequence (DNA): TGCGCCAGCAGCCATTCGTGGCCTCCTAGCACAGATACGCAGTATTTT.

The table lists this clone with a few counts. The CDR3 nucleotides read TGTGCCAGCAGCAAAGGACAGGGGAACACTGAAGCTTTCTTT. It translates to CASSKGQGNTEAFF. This chain connects TRBV7-2 to TRBJ1-1; 8 bases agree with TRBD1. CDR1 SGHTA and CDR2 FQGNSA come from the germline V gene. J was trimmed by 1 base and V by 5 bases; bases with no gene match: 3. The CDR3 loop spans 14 amino acids.